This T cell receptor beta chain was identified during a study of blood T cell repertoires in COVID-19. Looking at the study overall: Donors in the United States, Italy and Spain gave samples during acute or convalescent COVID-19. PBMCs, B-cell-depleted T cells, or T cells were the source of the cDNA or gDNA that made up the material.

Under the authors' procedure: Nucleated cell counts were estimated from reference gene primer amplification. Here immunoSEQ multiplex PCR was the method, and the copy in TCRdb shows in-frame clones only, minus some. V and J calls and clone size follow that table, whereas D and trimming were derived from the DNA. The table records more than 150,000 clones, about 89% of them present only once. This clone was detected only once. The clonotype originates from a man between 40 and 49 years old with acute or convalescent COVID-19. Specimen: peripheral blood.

The CDR3 bases are TGTGCCAGCAGTTCGGACAGGGAAGGCGTCTACGAGCAGTACTTC. The encoded protein is CASSSDREGVYEQYF. This chain connects TRBV6-5 to TRBJ2-7, with 8 positions matching TRBD1. CDR1 and CDR2 (germline): MNHEY, SVGAGI. This CDR3 spans 15 amino acids. The J segment lost 3 bases and the V segment lost 4 bases, leaving 8 bases of the junction unmatched.